The 24 T cell receptor beta chains presented below share a single source sample, sequenced in a study of blood T cells in healthy people across ages. Alongside a J-beta primer mix, a sample-barcoded 5' primer served in a second PCR lasting about 6 to 11 cycles. TCRdb re-called the 5' RACE reads with MiXCR, one entry per CDR3 protein. The data contain some 1.7 million distinct CDR3 sequences, 28% of them singletons. Sequenced: blood. The receptors were gathered from a woman aged 30 to 39 in good health.

This clonotype was detected only once. Here the CDR3 DNA reads TGCAGTGCTAGAGCAGGGTTCTCCTACGAGCAGTACGTC. Amino acids: CSARAGFSYEQYV. This chain uses TRBV20-1 with TRBJ2-7; possible D gene TRBD1, 5 bases. Germline CDR1 is DFQATT and CDR2 is SNEGSKA (reference sequence). The V gene lost 1 base and the J gene lost 0 bases, with 7 bases spanning the gap. There are 13 residues in the CDR3.

The table lists this clonotype with many counts. The chain uses TRBV12-3 or TRBV12-4 and TRBJ2-5; D is possibly TRBD2 (5 bases). This CDR3 is built from 14 residues. Trimming pared 4 bases from V and 4 bases from J, leaving 13 bases between. The CDR3 spells CASSWASSRETQYF. The DNA of the CDR3 is TGTGCCAGCAGTTGGGCTAGCAGCCGAGAGACCCAGTACTTC.

This clonotype was counted between two and nine times. The chain is built from TRBV7-9 and TRBJ2-1, with D perhaps matching TRBD2 (6 bases). The ends were cut back, 0 bases at V and 8 bases at J, with 14 bases in the middle. The CDR3 is 15 residues long. Germline lookup yields CDR1 SEHNR and CDR2 FQNEAQ (reference sequence). This chain's CDR3 is CASSLAGGPTHEQFF. CDR3 DNA sequence: TGTGCCAGCAGCTTAGCGGGGGGACCTACGCATGAGCAGTTCTTC.

The rearrangement joins TRBV20-1 to TRBJ2-7, with 9 positions matching TRBD2. The CDR3 consists of 13 residues. V shed 5 bases, J shed 5 bases, and the junction held 7 bases outside the gene matches. Per germline, CDR1 DFQATT and CDR2 SNEGSKA (reference sequence). CDR3 protein: CSALGGTSNEQYF. Here the CDR3 DNA reads TGCAGTGCTTTGGGCGGGACTAGCAACGAGCAGTACTTC.

The chain joins TRBV7-2 to TRBJ2-3; 8 bases are shared with TRBD2. The germline gives CDR1 SGHTA, CDR2 FQGNSA. CDR3 length: 17 residues. V lost 0 bases, J lost 5 bases, and 10 bases stayed unmatched. CDR3 DNA: TGTGCCAGCAGCTTAGCGGGAGCGGGAGCCCCGGGAGATACGCAGTATTTT. Protein sequence: CASSLAGAGAPGDTQYF.

On this clonotype: A read error may explain this, as a much larger clone is one base away. The chain employs TRBV10-1 and TRBJ2-1; D perhaps matches TRBD2 (6 bases). Trimming shortened V by 0 bases and J by 13 bases, and 16 bases separated the two germline ends. CDR3 length equals 14 residues. Looked up from germline, CDR1 is WNHNN and CDR2 is SYGVQD (reference sequence). In nucleotides, the CDR3 is TGCGCCAGCAGTGAGTCCGGACGGAGGGAGACCCAGTTCTTC. This translates into CASSESGRRETQFF.

V is TRBV28 and J is TRBJ1-1, with D maybe TRBD1 (6 bases). Trimming shortened V by 3 bases and J by 3 bases, and 14 bases separated the two germline ends. The CDR3 runs 15 residues. Germline V gene sequence: CDR1 MDHEN, CDR2 SYDVKM. The CDR3 DNA reads as TGTGCCAGCAGTTTCCCCAGGGGTCAGGACACTGAAGCTTTCTTT. This sequence encodes CASSFPRGQDTEAFF.

V and J are TRBV5-1 and TRBJ2-3; 9 bases align to TRBD2. V lost 0 bases and J lost 5; bases outside the gene matches: 7. Germline V gene lookup returns CDR1 SGHRS and CDR2 YFSETQ. The CDR3 loop spans 16 amino acids. Here the CDR3 reads CASSLVRGGVLDTQYF. The DNA for the CDR3 is TGCGCCAGCAGCTTGGTTCGCGGGGGGGTCCTAGATACGCAGTATTTT.

The chain uses TRBV20-1 and TRBJ1-5, with D maybe TRBD1 (5 bases). From germline, CDR1 is DFQATT and CDR2 SNEGSKA (reference sequence). V was shortened by 5 bases and J by 7 bases, with 15 bases between the two germline ends. The CDR3 runs to 13 residues. The CDR3 bases are TGCAGTGCTCAGGGCAGGGAAGAACAGCCCCAGCATTTT. It codes for CSAQGREEQPQHF.

This clonotype was observed a handful of times. The V call is TRBV12-5, the J call TRBJ2-5, with 9 positions matching TRBD1. The germline CDR1 and CDR2 sequences are LGHNT and FRNRAP. With 4 bases clipped from V and 3 bases from J, the junction kept 15 bases outside the gene matches. This CDR3 spans 18 amino acids. The CDR3 sequence is CASGSGTGGGFMEETQYF. Here the CDR3 DNA reads TGTGCTAGTGGTTCCGGAACAGGGGGCGGATTTATGGAAGAGACCCAGTACTTC.

CDR3 protein: CSARQGPTDTQYF. CDR3 nucleotides: TGCAGTGCCAGACAGGGACCGACAGATACGCAGTATTTT. This chain uses TRBV20-1 with TRBJ2-3; 7 bases are a match to TRBD1. Germline-derived CDR1 and CDR2 are DFQATT and SNEGSKA (reference sequence). Trimming cost V 6 bases and J 3 bases; bases outside gene matches: 6. This CDR3 region has 13 residues.

The chain combines TRBV12-5 with TRBJ1-2, with 8 bases matching TRBD1. Germline V gene sequence: CDR1 LGHNT, CDR2 FRNRAP. The CDR3 spans 17 residues. With 2 bases clipped from V and 4 bases from J, the junction kept 12 bases outside the gene matches. The CDR3 is CASGLPPQDRDCYGYTF. Here the CDR3 DNA reads TGTGCTAGTGGTTTGCCCCCGCAGGACAGGGATTGCTATGGCTACACCTTC.

This clonotype was observed a handful of times. The chain uses TRBV29-1 and TRBJ2-1; D not certain. Between the trimmed V and J ends, which lost 1 base and 6 bases, there was a span of 16 bases. Germline CDR1 is SQVTM and CDR2 is ANQGSEA. The CDR3 totals 15 residues. This chain's CDR3 is CSVEGGSLASNEQFF. CDR3 nucleotide sequence: TGCAGCGTTGAAGGAGGTTCCCTCGCCTCCAATGAGCAGTTCTTC.

The rearrangement joins TRBV27 to TRBJ2-1; D may be TRBD2 (6 bases). The V end lost 4 bases, the J end lost 3 bases, and 13 bases lay between the germline ends. The CDR3 has 15 residues. Germline CDR1 is MNHEY and CDR2 is SMNVEV (reference sequence). CDR3 in DNA: TGTGCCAGCAGTTGGGGAGGATTGGTCTACAATGAGCAGTTCTTC. It specifies CASSWGGLVYNEQFF.

This clonotype occurred many times. The chain carries TRBV7-2 and TRBJ2-7; TRBD2 matches at 9 bases. From germline, CDR1 is SGHTA and CDR2 FQGNSA. V was clipped by 3 bases and J by 4 bases; unmatched bases: 7. The length of the CDR3 is 15 residues. The CDR3 DNA sequence: TGTGCCAGCAGCTTTCAGTCTGCGGGAGGGTACGAGCAGTACTTC. This sequence encodes CASSFQSAGGYEQYF.

The gene calls are TRBV3-1 and TRBJ2-7; 7 bases match TRBD2. J lost 6 bases, V lost 3 bases, and 14 bases had no gene match. The CDR3 loop spans 16 amino acids. CDR1 is LGHDT and CDR2 is YNNKEL in the germline V gene (reference sequence). The CDR3 here is CASSHSRVGGGGEQYF. The CDR3 DNA reads as TGTGCCAGCAGCCATTCGCGAGTTGGCGGGGGTGGCGAGCAGTACTTC.

V is TRBV6-6 and J is TRBJ2-7, with TRBD2 identical over 10 bases. There are 17 residues in the CDR3. The V and J ends lost 2 bases and 3 bases, in that order; junction bases with no gene match: 10. In germline, CDR1 is MNHNY, CDR2 SVGAGI (reference sequence). The CDR3 spells CASSYPSGSSSRYEQYF. The CDR3 DNA follows: TGTGCCAGCAGTTACCCTAGCGGGAGTTCTAGTCGCTACGAGCAGTACTTC.

This clonotype was picked up a small number of times. This sequence joins TRBV29-1 and TRBJ2-1; D perhaps matches TRBD2 (6 bases). Trimming cost V 0 bases and J 13 bases, with 13 bases left between them. Germline CDR1 SQVTM, CDR2 ANQGSEA. There are 12 residues in the CDR3. CDR3 sequence: CSVEDRGAPQFF. The CDR3 DNA sequence: TGCAGCGTTGAAGATCGCGGGGCACCCCAGTTCTTC.

The chain employs TRBV7-9 and TRBJ2-5, with D uncertain. V was pared by 4 bases and J by 5 bases, with 14 bases between. The CDR3 covers 14 residues. Per germline, CDR1 SEHNR and CDR2 FQNEAQ (reference sequence). CDR3 DNA: TGTGCCAGCAGCTCAAGACAAGCCGGGGAGACCCAGTACTTC. Protein sequence: CASSSRQAGETQYF. The full variable domain, its missing parts supplied by reference TRBV7-9 and TRBJ2-5, is DTGVSQNPRHKITKRGQNVTFRCDPISEHNRLYWYRQTLGQGPEFLTYFQNEAQLEKSRLLSDRFSAERPKGSFSTLEIQRTEQGDSAMYLCASSSRQAGETQYFGPGTRLLVL.

V and J are TRBV20-1 and TRBJ2-1, with D unclear. The germline gives CDR1 DFQATT, CDR2 SNEGSKA (reference sequence). This CDR3 spans 14 amino acids. Trimming removed 5 bases from V and 5 bases from J, with 16 bases in between. The CDR3 spells CSADSATRNNEQFF. In nucleotides, the CDR3 is TGCAGTGCTGACTCCGCGACACGTAACAATGAGCAGTTCTTC.

Comments on this clonotype: Germline is not matched at one junction end, which may reflect a read error. This chain connects TRBV7-8 to TRBJ2-7; 10 bases fit TRBD2. Per the germline V gene, CDR1 is SGHVS and CDR2 is FQNEAQ. The CDR3 is made up of 14 amino acids. CDR3 sequence (DNA): TGTGCCCGCAGCTCTAGCGGGAGTTTGTACGAGCAGTACTTC. Translated, it gives CARSSSGSLYEQYF.

The chain has TRBV9 and TRBJ2-1, with 8 nucleotides matching TRBD1. The CDR3 runs to 14 residues. The junction had 5 bases not matched to a gene; V was cut back by 3 bases and J by 6 bases. CDR1 is SGDLS, CDR2 YYNGEE, per germline. CDR3 in DNA: TGTGCCAGCAGCGCCCTGACAGGGGTCAATGAGCAGTTCTTC. Amino acid sequence: CASSALTGVNEQFF.

This clonotype came up a few times. V is TRBV5-1 and J is TRBJ1-1; TRBD1 might be the D (5 bases). Trimming stripped 4 bases from V and 0 bases from J, with 16 bases between. The CDR3 totals 16 residues. CDR1 SGHRS and CDR2 YFSETQ come from the germline V gene. Here the CDR3 reads CASSPPSGGMNTEAFF. In DNA, the CDR3 is TGCGCCAGCAGCCCCCCTTCTGGGGGAATGAACACTGAAGCTTTCTTT.

This clonotype was recorded many times. V usage is TRBV7-2 and J usage is TRBJ2-7; possible D gene TRBD1, 6 bases. Germline V gene sequence: CDR1 SGHTA, CDR2 FQGNSA. V shed 2 bases and J shed 9 bases, with 14 bases lying between them. The CDR3 totals 13 residues. The CDR3 reads CASSLSRQDGQYF. The CDR3 DNA reads TGTGCCAGCAGCTTATCCAGACAGGATGGGCAGTACTTC.